This record looks at one T cell receptor (beta chain) sequence and its context. V lost 5 bases to trimming and J lost 0 bases; unmatched junction nucleotides: 6. Germline-derived CDR1 and CDR2 are MNHNS and SASEGT. The CDR3 consists of 15 residues. The sample originates from a study of chemoradiotherapy in HPV16-positive cancers. Study as a whole: Candidate HPV-specific T-cell clones and common TCR motifs came from functional assays in a couple of HPV16-positive patients.

Here immunoSEQ multiplex PCR was the method, and the copy in TCRdb shows in-frame clones only, minus some. The sample consists of 12,000 or so clones, roughly 90% of them appearing once. This sequence originates from a human donor with HPV-associated anogenital cancer. Source: blood, taken from a patient who underwent chemoradiotherapy. This rearrangement joins TRBV6-1 to TRBJ2-7; 8 bases match TRBD2. The CDR3 DNA is TGTGCCAGCAGTAGCGGGGGCCTCAACTCCTACGAGCAGTACTTC. Amino acid sequence: CASSSGGLNSYEQYF.